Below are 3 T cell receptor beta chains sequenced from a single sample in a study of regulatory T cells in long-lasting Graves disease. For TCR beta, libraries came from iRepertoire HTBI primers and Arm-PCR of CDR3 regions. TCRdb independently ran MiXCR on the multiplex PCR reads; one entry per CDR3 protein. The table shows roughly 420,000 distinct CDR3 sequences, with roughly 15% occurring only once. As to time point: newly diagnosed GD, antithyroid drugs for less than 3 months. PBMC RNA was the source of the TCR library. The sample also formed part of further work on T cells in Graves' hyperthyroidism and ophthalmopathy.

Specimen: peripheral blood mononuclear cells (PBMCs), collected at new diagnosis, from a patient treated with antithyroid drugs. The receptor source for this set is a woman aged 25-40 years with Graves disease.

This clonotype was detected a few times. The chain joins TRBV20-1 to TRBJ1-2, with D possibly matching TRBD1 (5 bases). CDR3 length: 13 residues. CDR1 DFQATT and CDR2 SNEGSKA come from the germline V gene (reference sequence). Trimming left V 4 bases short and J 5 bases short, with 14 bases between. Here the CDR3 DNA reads TGCAGTGCTAAGCCTCAGGGCGAATATGGCTACACCTTC. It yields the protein CSAKPQGEYGYTF.

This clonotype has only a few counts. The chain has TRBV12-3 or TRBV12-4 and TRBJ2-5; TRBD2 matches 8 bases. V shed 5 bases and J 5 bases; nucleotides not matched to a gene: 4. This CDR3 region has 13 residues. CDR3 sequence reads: CASSSGSPETQYF. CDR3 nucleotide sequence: TGTGCCAGCAGTAGCGGGAGTCCTGAGACCCAGTACTTC.

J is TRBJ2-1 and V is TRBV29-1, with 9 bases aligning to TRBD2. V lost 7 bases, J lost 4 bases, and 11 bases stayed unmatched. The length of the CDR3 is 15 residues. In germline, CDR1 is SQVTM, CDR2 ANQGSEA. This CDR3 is CSGRDPTSGYNEQFF. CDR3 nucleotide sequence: TGCAGCGGCAGAGACCCGACTAGCGGTTACAATGAGCAGTTCTTC.